The next 21 T cell receptor beta chains were all read from a single sample in a study of PD-1 blockade in classical Hodgkin lymphoma. The time point here: newly diagnosed, previously untreated cHL patient sample. From thawed PBMCs, CD8+ T cells were isolated by magnetic negative selection. Assay used: immunoSEQ multiplex PCR; TCRdb lists only in-frame clones, some missing. The repertoire has roughly 10,000 clones, approximately 90% of them found once; the top ten carry about 15%. Specimen: CD8+ T cells from blood. The receptors were gathered from a human donor with classical Hodgkin lymphoma.

The chain combines TRBV5-5 with TRBJ1-2, with a tentative D call TRBD1 (5 bases). CDR1 and CDR2 from the germline V gene are SGHKS and YYEKEE (reference sequence). With 0 bases removed from V and 3 bases from J, the gap between germline ends came to 12 bases. This CDR3 is 15 amino acids long. Here the CDR3 reads CASSLASIGDYGYTF. CDR3 nucleotide sequence: TGTGCCAGCAGCTTGGCGTCGATAGGGGACTATGGCTACACCTTC.

This chain connects TRBV11-2 to TRBJ2-1; D is tentatively TRBD1 or TRBD2 (6 bases each). Trimming removed 5 bases from V and 5 bases from J, with 22 bases in between. Germline V lookup: CDR1 SGHAT, CDR2 FQNNGV. This CDR3 is built from 17 residues. CDR3 region: CASSALRRGDRNNEQFF. In DNA, the CDR3 is TGTGCCAGCAGCGCTCTCAGAAGGGGGGATAGGAACAATGAGCAGTTCTTC.

This chain joins TRBV7-9 and TRBJ1-4; D remains ambiguous. V dropped 4 bases and J dropped 8 bases, with 5 bases sitting between them. CDR3 length: 11 residues. Germline lookup yields CDR1 SEHNR and CDR2 FQNEAQ (reference sequence). In DNA, the CDR3 is TGTGCCAGCAGCTCACTAGAAAAACTGTTTTTT. Translation gives CASSSLEKLFF.

The V and J genes are TRBV7-9 and TRBJ2-3, with a tentative D call TRBD2 (6 bases). V lost 4 bases to trimming and J lost 6 bases, with 11 bases between them. This CDR3 spans 13 amino acids. Germline V lookup: CDR1 SEHNR, CDR2 FQNEAQ (reference sequence). The DNA of the CDR3 is TGTGCCAGCAGCTCAAGACTAGGGGATACGCAGTATTTT. Amino acids: CASSSRLGDTQYF.

The chain uses TRBV10-2 and TRBJ2-7; a weak D match, TRBD1 (6 bases). The CDR3 has 17 amino acids. Germline lookup yields CDR1 WSHSY and CDR2 SAAADI. V gave up 4 bases and J gave up 2 bases, with 21 bases separating them. The CDR3 is CASSGTAINLEPYEQYF. The DNA for the CDR3 is TGCGCCAGCAGTGGGACAGCGATCAACCTAGAACCCTACGAGCAGTACTTC.

V is TRBV5-1 and J is TRBJ2-7, with D maybe TRBD1 (5 bases). Germline lookup yields CDR1 SGHRS and CDR2 YFSETQ. The CDR3 length is 14 residues. The V end was cut by 2 bases, the J end by 7 bases, with 16 bases between. The CDR3 DNA sequence: TGCGCCAGCAGCTTAGGCAGGGTATCTTGGGAGCAGTACTTC. This gives the protein CASSLGRVSWEQYF.

The rearrangement links TRBV27 to TRBJ2-1; D tentatively reads TRBD1 or TRBD2 (5 bases each). Germline assignment: CDR1 MNHEY and CDR2 SMNVEV (reference sequence). V dropped 1 base and J dropped 8 bases, with 9 bases sitting between them. The CDR3 has 13 residues. This chain's CDR3 is CASSLLGVDEQFF. The CDR3 DNA sequence: TGTGCCAGCAGTTTATTGGGGGTCGATGAGCAGTTCTTC.

The V and J genes are TRBV27 and TRBJ1-2; 10 bases agree with TRBD1. Germline V gene sequence: CDR1 MNHEY, CDR2 SMNVEV (reference sequence). The CDR3 is made up of 14 amino acids. V was clipped by 0 bases and J by 7 bases; unmatched bases: 2. This CDR3 is CASSLSGQGIGYTF. The CDR3, as DNA: TGTGCCAGCAGTTTATCGGGACAGGGGATTGGCTACACCTTC.

This clone was recorded a few times. This chain uses TRBV6-1 with TRBJ1-5, with D tentatively TRBD1 (5 bases). The CDR3 is made up of 13 amino acids. The germline V gene encodes CDR1 MNHNS and CDR2 SASEGT. V lost 7 bases, J lost 4 bases, and 11 bases lay in between. The CDR3 spells CASIGGWNQPQHF. CDR3 nucleotides: TGTGCCAGCATCGGGGGTTGGAATCAGCCCCAGCATTTT.

CDR3 DNA sequence: TGTGCCAGCAGGAAAGGGTGGGGCTCGAGCACCGGGGAGCTGTTTTTT. Translation: CASRKGWGSSTGELFF. The chain combines TRBV7-2 with TRBJ2-2, with TRBD1 as a possible D gene (5 bases). Germline values: CDR1 SGHTA, CDR2 FQGNSA. This CDR3 is built from 16 residues. Deletions cut 6 bases from V and 4 bases from J, with 18 bases between.

The rearrangement joins TRBV20-1 to TRBJ2-7, with D unresolved. CDR1 is DFQATT and CDR2 is SNEGSKA in the germline V gene (reference sequence). V was cut by 6 bases and J by 4 bases, with 10 bases left in between. The CDR3 runs to 11 residues. The CDR3 sequence is CSAVKLYEQYF. The CDR3 DNA is TGCAGTGCCGTGAAGTTATACGAGCAGTACTTC.

V and J are TRBV20-1 and TRBJ1-2; D ambiguous. The CDR3 loop spans 11 amino acids. Germline CDR1 DFQATT, CDR2 SNEGSKA (reference sequence). V was pared by 3 bases and J by 8 bases, with 10 bases between. Here the CDR3 DNA reads TGCAGTGCTAGTAGCCGTGGGGGCTACACCTTC. It encodes CSASSRGGYTF.

This clone has more than one count but fewer than ten. The chain combines TRBV28 with TRBJ1-2; D is perhaps TRBD1 (6 bases). Trimming cost V 5 bases and J 8 bases, with 18 bases left between them. From germline, CDR1 is MDHEN and CDR2 SYDVKM. CDR3 length: 14 amino acids. The CDR3 region is CASSPRGSVGGYTF. CDR3 nucleotide sequence: TGTGCCAGCAGTCCCAGGGGCTCAGTCGGGGGCTACACCTTC.

This chain uses TRBV7-6 with TRBJ1-1; D call uncertain. Germline-derived CDR1 and CDR2 are SGHVS and FNYEAQ. The V gene lost 5 bases and the J gene lost 1 base, with 14 bases spanning the gap. This CDR3 has 15 amino acids. The CDR3 sequence is CASSLAGGPNTEAFF. DNA for the CDR3: TGTGCCAGCAGCCTTGCGGGCGGACCGAACACTGAAGCTTTCTTT.

V usage is TRBV7-9 and J usage is TRBJ2-1, with 7 bases that match TRBD1. Germline V gene sequence: CDR1 SEHNR, CDR2 FQNEAQ (reference sequence). The ends lost 7 bases at V and 8 bases at J; junction bases unmatched: 5. The CDR3 extends over 12 amino acids. The CDR3 sequence is CASTDRVYEQFF. The CDR3 DNA is TGTGCCAGCACAGACAGGGTCTATGAGCAGTTCTTC.

The gene calls are TRBV6-1 and TRBJ1-2; D unclear. V lost 6 bases to trimming and J lost 3 bases, with 14 bases between them. The germline CDR1 and CDR2 sequences are MNHNS and SASEGT. CDR3 length: 14 residues. In nucleotides, the CDR3 is TGTGCCAGCAGAAGCCACGGATCTGACTATGGCTACACCTTC. This translates into CASRSHGSDYGYTF.

This chain joins TRBV21-1 and TRBJ2-1; the table assigns TRBD1, which was not confirmed against the DNA. TRBV21-1 is a recognized pseudogene. CDR3 length: 15 residues. The CDR3 here is CASSKQGACYNEQFF. CDR3 sequence (DNA): TGTGCCAGCAGCAAACAGGGGGCGTGCTACAATGAGCAGTTCTTC.

The chain has TRBV11-3 and TRBJ2-2, with 9 bases matching TRBD1. The CDR3 sequence is 16 residues long. V lost 8 bases, J lost 3 bases, and 10 bases stayed unmatched. Per germline, CDR1 SGHNT and CDR2 YENEEA. The CDR3 spells CASGGNRQGDTGELFF. The CDR3 nucleotides are TGTGCCAGCGGGGGGAATCGACAGGGGGACACCGGGGAGCTGTTTTTT.

The chain uses TRBV4-1 and TRBJ2-7; the D is unclear. The length of the CDR3 is 13 residues. In germline, CDR1 is MGHRA, CDR2 YSYEKL. V lost 8 bases to trimming and J lost 0 bases, with 11 bases between them. DNA of the CDR3: TGCGCCAGCGGACCAATATACTCCTACGAGCAGTACTTC. This codes for CASGPIYSYEQYF.

This sequence joins TRBV6-5 and TRBJ1-6; 7 bases are a match to TRBD1. The CDR3 has 15 amino acids. J was trimmed by 2 bases and V by 9 bases; bases with no gene match: 7. Per the germline V gene, CDR1 is MNHEY and CDR2 is SVGAGI. CDR3 residues: CASPVDRPYNSPLHF. In nucleotides, the CDR3 is TGTGCCAGTCCAGTGGACAGGCCCTATAATTCACCCCTCCACTTT.

The chain combines TRBV5-8 with TRBJ2-1, with D hard to call. Germline V gene sequence: CDR1 SGHTS, CDR2 YDEGEE. There are 15 residues in the CDR3. Trimming took 1 base from V and 10 from J, leaving 18 bases between them. CDR3: CASSLCPPPVREQFF. The CDR3 DNA reads TGTGCCAGCAGCTTGTGCCCCCCTCCGGTCAGAGAGCAGTTCTTC. The entire variable domain, with the rest obtained from reference TRBV5-8 and TRBJ2-1, is as follows: EAGVTQSPTHLIKTRGQQATLRCSPISGHTSVYWYQQALGLGLQFLLWYDEGEERNRGNFPPRFSGRQFPNYSSELNVNALELEDSALYLCASSLCPPPVREQFFGPGTRLTVL.